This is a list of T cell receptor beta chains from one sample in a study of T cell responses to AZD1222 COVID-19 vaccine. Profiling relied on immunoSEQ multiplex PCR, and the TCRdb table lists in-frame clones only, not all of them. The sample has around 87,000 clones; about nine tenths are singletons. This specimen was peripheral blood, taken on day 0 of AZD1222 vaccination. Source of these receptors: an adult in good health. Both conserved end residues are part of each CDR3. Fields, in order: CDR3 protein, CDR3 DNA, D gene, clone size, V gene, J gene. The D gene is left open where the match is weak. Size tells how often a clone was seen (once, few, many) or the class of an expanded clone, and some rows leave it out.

CASSWEGRDDEKLFF,TGTGCCAGCAGTTGGGAGGGCAGGGACGATGAAAAACTGTTTTTT,NA,NA,TRBV27,TRBJ1-4
CASSPLTSGNNEQFF,TGCGCCAGCAGCCCATTGACTAGCGGAAACAATGAGCAGTTCTTC,TRBD2,NA,TRBV5-1,TRBJ2-1
CANSRGASGYTF,TGTGCCAACTCCCGGGGGGCTAGTGGCTACACCTTC,NA,NA,TRBV2,TRBJ1-2
CASSSRVETQYF,TGTGCCAGCAGTAGCAGGGTGGAGACCCAGTACTTC,NA,NA,TRBV6-5,TRBJ2-5
CASSASGGFNEQFF,TGTGCCAGCTCCGCTAGCGGGGGGTTCAATGAGCAGTTCTTC,TRBD2,NA,TRBV19,TRBJ2-1
CASNRRTDTQYF,TGTGCCAGCAATCGCCGCACAGATACGCAGTATTTT,NA,NA,TRBV2,TRBJ2-3
CASRDGLATDTQYF,TGTGCCAGCAGAGACGGACTAGCGACAGATACGCAGTATTTT,TRBD2,NA,TRBV4-2,TRBJ2-3
CASSYGRGARGDEAFF,TGTGCCAGCAGTTACGGTCGGGGAGCGAGAGGAGATGAAGCTTTCTTT,NA,NA,TRBV6-5,TRBJ1-1
CASSILGDSGNTIYF,TGCGCCAGCAGCATTCTAGGGGACTCTGGAAACACCATATATTTT,NA,few,TRBV5-1,TRBJ1-3
CASSLDQGLAAPYEQYF,TGTGCCAGCAGCTTAGATCAGGGACTAGCGGCCCCCTACGAGCAGTACTTC,TRBD2,NA,TRBV11-2,TRBJ2-7
CASNFQGKANYGYTF,TGTGCCAGCAACTTTCAGGGTAAAGCTAACTATGGCTACACCTTC,NA,few,TRBV5-4,TRBJ1-2
CASSLYPEGGGYGYTF,TGTGCCAGCAGCTTGTACCCCGAAGGGGGAGGCTATGGCTACACCTTC,NA,once,TRBV5-6,TRBJ1-2
CASSPNGENTGELFF,TGTGCCAGCAGCCCTAACGGGGAGAACACCGGGGAGCTGTTTTTT,NA,once,TRBV11-2,TRBJ2-2
CASSGEADRGGYTF,TGCGCCAGCAGTGGGGAGGCCGACCGGGGCGGCTACACCTTC,NA,few,TRBV10-2,TRBJ1-2
CASSPSGTPSSGNTIYF,TGTGCCAGCAGCCCCTCCGGGACCCCCTCCTCTGGAAACACCATATATTTT,NA,NA,TRBV9,TRBJ1-3
CASSQSDGESYEQYF,TGTGCCAGCAGCCAATCCGACGGTGAGAGCTACGAGCAGTACTTC,NA,NA,TRBV4-2,TRBJ2-7
CASSESTSGSTDTQYF,TGCGCCAGCAGTGAGTCTACTAGCGGGAGCACAGATACGCAGTATTTT,TRBD2,NA,TRBV10-1,TRBJ2-3
CASTSGGNMNTEAFF,TGTGCCAGCACCTCCGGCGGGAATATGAACACTGAAGCTTTCTTT,NA,NA,TRBV5-4,TRBJ1-1
CASKNRQAPSTEAFF,TGTGCCAGCAAAAATAGACAGGCCCCGAGCACTGAAGCTTTCTTT,NA,NA,TRBV6-5,TRBJ1-1
CASSEPGQGRNIQYF,TGTGCCAGCAGCGAGCCGGGACAGGGGCGGAACATTCAGTACTTC,TRBD1,NA,TRBV2,TRBJ2-4
CASSLAPGRGTGELFF,TGTGCCAGCAGCTTGGCCCCAGGGAGGGGCACCGGGGAGCTGTTTTTT,TRBD2,NA,TRBV5-6,TRBJ2-2
CASSESGVSDEQYF,TGTGCCAGCAGTGAATCGGGGGTCTCCGACGAGCAGTACTTC,NA,few,TRBV25-1,TRBJ2-7
CASTERGNQPQHF,TGTGCCAGCACCGAACGGGGCAATCAGCCCCAGCATTTT,NA,NA,TRBV6-5,TRBJ1-5
CASSIGTTATNEKLFF,TGTGCCAGCAGCATCGGGACGACTGCAACTAATGAAAAACTGTTTTTT,NA,NA,TRBV3-1/TRBV3-2,TRBJ1-4
CAWGPAYEQYF,TGTGCCTGGGGACCTGCCTACGAGCAGTACTTC,NA,NA,TRBV30,TRBJ2-7
CASSQGAVTYEQYF,TGCGCCAGCAGCCAAGGGGCGGTGACCTACGAGCAGTACTTC,NA,NA,TRBV4-1,TRBJ2-7
CASSQDIQSYNEQFF,TGTGCCAGCTCACAAGATATTCAGTCCTACAATGAGCAGTTCTTC,NA,NA,TRBV18,TRBJ2-1
CAWSGPGSDTGELFF,TGTGCCTGGAGTGGACCCGGGTCCGACACCGGGGAGCTGTTTTTT,NA,NA,TRBV30,TRBJ2-2
CASPNRGIETYGYTF,TGTGCCAGCCCCAACAGGGGAATCGAGACCTATGGCTACACCTTC,NA,NA,TRBV21-1,TRBJ1-2
CASSSNLMNTEAFF,TGTGCCAGCAGCTCCAACTTGATGAACACTGAAGCTTTCTTT,NA,few,TRBV7-9,TRBJ1-1
CASGSRRDEQYF,TGTGCTAGTGGTTCGCGTCGGGACGAGCAGTACTTC,NA,NA,TRBV12-5,TRBJ2-7
CASSYTSSGREQFF,TGTGCCAGCAGCTATACTTCTAGCGGGCGGGAGCAGTTCTTC,TRBD2,NA,TRBV3-1/TRBV3-2,TRBJ2-1
CASSLAGTSANEQFF,TGTGCCAGCAGCTTAGCAGGGACCAGCGCCAATGAGCAGTTCTTC,NA,NA,TRBV7-8,TRBJ2-1
CASSYGPGQGAQPQHF,TGTGCCAGCAGTTACGGCCCGGGACAGGGGGCGCAGCCCCAGCATTTT,TRBD1,NA,TRBV6-5,TRBJ1-5
CASSSNVNQPQHF,TGTGCCAGCAGTAGCAACGTCAATCAGCCCCAGCATTTT,NA,NA,TRBV2,TRBJ1-5
CASSQGEQGDQPQHF,TGCGCCAGCAGCCAAGGAGAACAGGGAGATCAGCCCCAGCATTTT,NA,NA,TRBV4-1,TRBJ1-5
CASSFYSNQPQHF,TGTGCCAGCAGTTTTTATAGCAATCAGCCCCAGCATTTT,NA,NA,TRBV28,TRBJ1-5
CASTQGSAPYNEQFF,TGTGCCAGCACCCAAGGCTCCGCCCCATACAATGAGCAGTTCTTC,NA,NA,TRBV6-5,TRBJ2-1
CATSRRTGGATAEAFF,TGTGCCACCAGCAGAAGGACAGGGGGCGCGACCGCTGAAGCTTTCTTT,TRBD1,NA,TRBV15,TRBJ1-1
CATQRRLSNEKLFF,TGTGCCACCCAAAGGCGACTATCAAATGAAAAACTGTTTTTT,NA,NA,TRBV2,TRBJ1-4
CASSPRGDTEAFF,TGTGCCAGCAGCCCCCGCGGGGACACTGAAGCTTTCTTT,NA,NA,TRBV27,TRBJ1-1